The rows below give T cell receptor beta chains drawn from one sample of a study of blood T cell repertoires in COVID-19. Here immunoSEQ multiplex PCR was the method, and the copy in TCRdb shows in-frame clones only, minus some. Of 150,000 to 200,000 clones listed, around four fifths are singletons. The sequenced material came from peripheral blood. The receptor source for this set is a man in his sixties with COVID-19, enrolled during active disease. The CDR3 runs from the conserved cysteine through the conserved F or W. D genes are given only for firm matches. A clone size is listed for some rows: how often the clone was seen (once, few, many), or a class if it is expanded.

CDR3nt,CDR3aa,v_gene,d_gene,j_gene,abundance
TGCGCCAGCAGCTTGGAAGGGACAGGCGTGAGTAGGTACTTC,CASSLEGTGVSRYF,TRBV5-1,TRBD1,TRBJ2-7,NA
TGTGCCAGCAGCCAACAGGGCTTCAATTCACCCCTCCACTTT,CASSQQGFNSPLHF,TRBV3-1/TRBV3-2,NA,TRBJ1-6,few
TGTGCCAGCATCATTAGACAGGGTAACACCTTC,CASIIRQGNTF,TRBV11-3,TRBD1,TRBJ1-2,NA
TGTGCCAGCAGCCTGGGACAGTCTCAGGAGCAGTACTTC,CASSLGQSQEQYF,TRBV3-1/TRBV3-2,TRBD1,TRBJ2-7,NA
TGTGCCAGCAGCTTGGCGGGGGGGAATCAGCCCCAGCATTTT,CASSLAGGNQPQHF,TRBV5-5,NA,TRBJ1-5,NA
TGCGCCAGCAGCTTGGCCTTAGGGGGACAGGCGACCGCTAACTATGGCTACACCTTC,CASSLALGGQATANYGYTF,TRBV5-1,TRBD1,TRBJ1-2,once
TGTGCCAGCAGCTTAGCAAGCCTCTTCGCCGATCAGCCCCAGCATTTT,CASSLASLFADQPQHF,TRBV7-8,NA,TRBJ1-5,NA
TGTGCCAGCAGTCCTCAGGGGTGGGGGAATGAGCAGTTCTTC,CASSPQGWGNEQFF,TRBV28,NA,TRBJ2-1,NA
TGTGCCAGCAGTTTATCGATCAGGGCTGAAGCTTTCTTT,CASSLSIRAEAFF,TRBV27,NA,TRBJ1-1,NA
TGTGCCAGCATCCAGGGTTCTAGAACTGAAGCTTTCTTT,CASIQGSRTEAFF,TRBV28,NA,TRBJ1-1,NA
TGCGCCAGCAGCCCGACTTTTAGCTCCTACAATGAGCAGTTCTTC,CASSPTFSSYNEQFF,TRBV5-1,NA,TRBJ2-1,NA
TGTGCCAGCAGTTCCACCGGGACAGGCGAGCAGTACTTC,CASSSTGTGEQYF,TRBV6-5,TRBD1,TRBJ2-7,NA
TGTGCCAGCAGATTTGGGACTAGCGTTGAGCAGTTCTTC,CASRFGTSVEQFF,TRBV3-1/TRBV3-2,TRBD2,TRBJ2-1,few
TGTGCCACCAGTGATCCCCCCGGCACTGAAGCTTTCTTT,CATSDPPGTEAFF,TRBV24-1,NA,TRBJ1-1,NA
TGTGCCAGCAGCCTCGCCGGGACAGCTGGAAACACCATATATTTT,CASSLAGTAGNTIYF,TRBV3-1/TRBV3-2,TRBD1,TRBJ1-3,NA
TGTGCCAGCAGCAACGACATAGGGGTGGACTACGAGCAGTACTTC,CASSNDIGVDYEQYF,TRBV7-2,NA,TRBJ2-7,NA
TGTGCCAGCAGCCCCCCGGCAGGGAGGAATTCACCCCTCCACTTT,CASSPPAGRNSPLHF,TRBV28,NA,TRBJ1-6,NA
TGTGCCAGCAGCTTGGTATCCGGGCTCGGAGGGAAGAACACTGAAGCTTTCTTT,CASSLVSGLGGKNTEAFF,TRBV5-4,NA,TRBJ1-1,NA
TGTGCCAGCAGCCGTATGACAGGGGGGTCGGGCGCTGAAGCTTTCTTT,CASSRMTGGSGAEAFF,TRBV6-2/TRBV6-3,TRBD1,TRBJ1-1,NA
TGTGCCAGCAGGGGGCTGAACCAAGAGACCCAGTACTTC,CASRGLNQETQYF,TRBV27,NA,TRBJ2-5,NA
TGTGCCAGCAGTGAACAAGCGGGATCCTACAATGAGCAGTTCTTC,CASSEQAGSYNEQFF,TRBV6-1,TRBD2,TRBJ2-1,NA
TGTGCCAGCAGTGAAGCGGGGGCAGGCTACGAGCAGTACTTC,CASSEAGAGYEQYF,TRBV6-1,NA,TRBJ2-7,NA
TGCGCCAGCAGCACGGGACAGGGGTCGAGCGAGCAGTACTTC,CASSTGQGSSEQYF,TRBV5-1,TRBD1,TRBJ2-7,NA
TGTGCCAGCAGCCCACGGGGTCAGCCCCAGCATTTT,CASSPRGQPQHF,TRBV13,NA,TRBJ1-5,once
TGTGCCAGCAGTTACGAACTAGCGGTCCACAATGAGCAGTTCTTC,CASSYELAVHNEQFF,TRBV6-2/TRBV6-3,TRBD2,TRBJ2-1,NA
TGTGCCAGCAGCTTAGAACAGGGACCGAATGAAAAACTGTTTTTT,CASSLEQGPNEKLFF,TRBV7-9,NA,TRBJ1-4,NA
TGTGCCAGCAGTACGCCCACAGGGAATGGGTCACCCCTCCACTTT,CASSTPTGNGSPLHF,TRBV6-6,NA,TRBJ1-6,NA
TGCGCCAGCAGTGAGGCCAGGAACACTGAAGCTTTCTTT,CASSEARNTEAFF,TRBV10-2,NA,TRBJ1-1,NA
TGTGCCAGCAGCCAAGATAGCATGCAAGAGACCCAGTACTTC,CASSQDSMQETQYF,TRBV4-2,NA,TRBJ2-5,NA
TGCGCCAGCAGCTTGGCTCCCGGGGACAGCCACAATCAGCCCCAGCATTTT,CASSLAPGDSHNQPQHF,TRBV5-1,TRBD1,TRBJ1-5,NA
TGCGCCAGCAGTGCAGGACAGAAATATAATTCACCCCTCCACTTT,CASSAGQKYNSPLHF,TRBV5-1,NA,TRBJ1-6,NA
TGCGCCAGCAGCTTCGAGGGGGCGCATAGCACTGAAGCTTTCTTT,CASSFEGAHSTEAFF,TRBV5-1,TRBD1,TRBJ1-1,few
TGTGCCAGCAGTCGTCAATCCGGGACTAGCGGGTCCTATGAGCAGTTCTTC,CASSRQSGTSGSYEQFF,TRBV27,TRBD2,TRBJ2-1,NA
TGTGCCAGCAGTTATCGGACAAGTAATTCACCCCTCCACTTT,CASSYRTSNSPLHF,TRBV28,NA,TRBJ1-6,NA
TGTGCCAGCAGCCGCCCGGGAGGGGATACGCAGTATTTT,CASSRPGGDTQYF,TRBV6-5,TRBD2,TRBJ2-3,NA
TGTGCCAGCAGCTTAGTCGCAGGGGGCAACAATGAGCAGTTCTTC,CASSLVAGGNNEQFF,TRBV7-6,TRBD1,TRBJ2-1,NA
TGTGCCACCAGCAGAGATCGACAGAACGAGCAGTACTTC,CATSRDRQNEQYF,TRBV15,NA,TRBJ2-7,NA